The rows below give T cell receptor beta chains drawn from one sample of a study of blood T cell repertoires in COVID-19. Clones were sequenced by immunoSEQ multiplex PCR, and TCRdb holds only the in-frame ones, with some missing. The sample shows a few hundred thousand clones, 70% to 90% of them seen only once. Sequencing used peripheral blood. These receptor sequences come from a man in his fifties or sixties with acute or convalescent COVID-19. Both conserved end residues are part of each CDR3. A D gene is named only where the DNA matches it firmly. Size tells how often a clone was seen (once, few, many) or the class of an expanded clone, and some rows leave it out.

D gene,clone size,J gene,V gene,CDR3 DNA,CDR3 protein
.,few,TRBJ2-7,TRBV5-6,TGTGCCAGCAGCTTGGTTGGTCGGGATTACGAGCAGTACTTC,CASSLVGRDYEQYF
.,.,TRBJ1-5,TRBV7-8,TGTGCCAGCAGCTTGGTCATGGAGGGCAATCAGCCCCAGCATTTT,CASSLVMEGNQPQHF
TRBD2,.,TRBJ2-1,TRBV5-1,TGCGCCAGCAGCCCATCACTAGCGGGAGTTAAAAATGAGCAGTTCTTC,CASSPSLAGVKNEQFF
TRBD2,once,TRBJ2-1,TRBV6-6,TGTGCCATCTCTCCTCCGGGACTAGCATCCCGTGAGCAGTTCTTC,CAISPPGLASREQFF
.,.,TRBJ1-5,TRBV3-1/TRBV3-2,TGTGCCAGCAGCCAAGAGGAGGGAGGTCAGCCCCAGCATTTT,CASSQEEGGQPQHF
TRBD1,.,TRBJ2-7,TRBV29-1,TGCAGCGTTGAAGGTCGCATAGGACAGGGATCGGGATGGGAGCAGTACTTC,CSVEGRIGQGSGWEQYF
TRBD2,.,TRBJ2-7,TRBV6-2/TRBV6-3,TGTGCCAGCAGTTACTCGAGGGGAAGTGTAATCGGACTAGCGGGATACGAGCAGTACTTC,CASSYSRGSVIGLAGYEQYF
TRBD1,.,TRBJ1-1,TRBV24-1,TGTGCCACCAAGGACAGGTGGGGCACTGAAGCTTTCTTT,CATKDRWGTEAFF
.,.,TRBJ1-5,TRBV28,TGTGCCAGCAGAAAAGAAGCACTAACAGGACATAGGGCAGTAGGCGTTCAGCCCCAGCATTTT,CASRKEALTGHRAVGVQPQHF
.,.,TRBJ2-2,TRBV10-2,TGCGCCAGCAGTGAGACCGCCAGGAACACCGGGGAGCTGTTTTTT,CASSETARNTGELFF
TRBD2,.,TRBJ2-5,TRBV7-3,TGTGCCAGCAGCCCTAGCGGGAGGAGGGGTCAAGAGACCCAGTACTTC,CASSPSGRRGQETQYF
.,.,TRBJ2-3,TRBV11-3,TGTGCCAGCAGCTTAGGATATGCAGGGCTGAGCACAGATACGCAGTATTTT,CASSLGYAGLSTDTQYF
.,.,TRBJ1-2,TRBV12-5,TGTGCTAGTGGTTTGGGCAGGGGAGCTAACTATGGCTACACCTTC,CASGLGRGANYGYTF
TRBD2,.,TRBJ2-7,TRBV19,TGTGCCAGCTCCCGGGGGGGGAGCGCCTACGAGCAGTACTTC,CASSRGGSAYEQYF
TRBD1,few,TRBJ1-1,TRBV29-1,TGCAGCGGCTCAAAAACAGGGGAGGACACTGAAGCTTTCTTT,CSGSKTGEDTEAFF
.,.,TRBJ1-5,TRBV28,TGTGCCAGCAGTTGGAGCCGTCAGCCCCAGCATTTT,CASSWSRQPQHF
.,.,TRBJ1-1,TRBV2,TGTGCCAGCAGTGGTTCAATGCGGGACACTGAAGCTTTCTTT,CASSGSMRDTEAFF
.,.,TRBJ2-7,TRBV19,TGTGCCAGTAGTATAGACAGCGGACGATACGAGCAGTACTTC,CASSIDSGRYEQYF
.,.,TRBJ2-2,TRBV6-1,TGTGCCAGCAGTGATGGCAGGGGCGACACCGGGGAGCTGTTTTTT,CASSDGRGDTGELFF
.,once,TRBJ2-3,TRBV9,TGTGCCAGCAGCGTAGTGTCGGGAGCAGCAGATACGCAGTATTTT,CASSVVSGAADTQYF
.,.,TRBJ2-1,TRBV9,TGTGCCAGCAGCCGGGAAAGCTCCTACAATGAGCAGTTCTTC,CASSRESSYNEQFF
.,once,TRBJ1-4,TRBV6-5,TGTGCCAGCAAGGACAGTGGAGGTAATGAAAAACTGTTTTTT,CASKDSGGNEKLFF
.,.,TRBJ1-5,TRBV28,TGTGCCAGCAGTTATGTGGAGGGTGGGCAGCCCCAGCATTTT,CASSYVEGGQPQHF
TRBD1,.,TRBJ1-1,TRBV18,TGTGCCAGCTCACCACTAGGACAGGGCGCCACTGAAGCTTTCTTT,CASSPLGQGATEAFF
TRBD1,once,TRBJ1-2,TRBV29-1,TGCAGCGTGGGCGCAGGACAGGGGGGGAATGGCTACACCTTC,CSVGAGQGGNGYTF
.,.,TRBJ1-1,TRBV28,TGTGCCAGCAGTTTATTGGCGCAGGCAGCGGGAGAAGCTTTCTTT,CASSLLAQAAGEAFF
TRBD1,.,TRBJ1-1,TRBV7-3,TGTGCCAGCAGCTTAAGATGGGGGACAGGCGAAGCTTTCTTT,CASSLRWGTGEAFF
TRBD2,.,TRBJ2-1,TRBV29-1,TGCAGCGTTGCCAGCGGGAGCAATGAGCAGTTCTTC,CSVASGSNEQFF
TRBD1,.,TRBJ2-1,TRBV7-8,TGTGCCAGCAGCCGGGACAGGGGCCTCAATGAGCAGTTCTTC,CASSRDRGLNEQFF